The next 20 T cell receptor beta chains were all read from a single sample in a study of Graves' ophthalmopathy and Graves' hyperthyroidism. RNA transcripts provided the template for amplifying TCR beta CDR3 regions. RT-PCR in the first round used HTBI primers; a second-round multiplex PCR followed. TCRdb itself ran the multiplex PCR reads through MiXCR, one entry per CDR3 protein. The sample contains around 600,000 distinct CDR3 sequences, about 38% of which appear only once. The sample consisted of peripheral blood. The receptors come from an adult man with Graves' ophthalmopathy.

This chain connects TRBV7-9 to TRBJ1-6, with 11 bases identical to TRBD1. CDR3 length equals 16 residues. Germline trimming cut 1 base from V and 8 bases from J; bases unmatched to any gene: 4. Germline V gives CDR1 SEHNR, CDR2 FQNEAQ (reference sequence). The CDR3 sequence: CASSLVGDRGYSPLHF. Here the CDR3 DNA reads TGTGCCAGCAGCTTAGTAGGGGACAGGGGGTATTCACCCCTCCACTTT.

This clonotype appeared a few times. The chain has TRBV19 and TRBJ1-5, with 7 positions matching TRBD1. The germline V gene has CDR1 LNHDA and CDR2 SQIVND (reference sequence). The CDR3 is 18 amino acids. V lost 0 bases and J lost 3; bases outside the gene matches: 11. This chain's CDR3 is CASSIDLLKGANNQPQHF. CDR3 sequence (DNA): TGTGCCAGTAGTATAGATCTATTGAAGGGGGCGAACAATCAGCCCCAGCATTTT.

The rearrangement links TRBV25-1 to TRBJ2-7, with D possibly TRBD1 on 6 matching bases. Germline V CDR1 and CDR2: MGHDK, SYGVNS. This CDR3 region has 16 residues. V lost 8 bases and J 5 bases, leaving 25 bases between the germline ends. The CDR3 DNA follows: TGTGCCAGCTGCTTACGGTCATGGGGGCGTGGGGACGAGCAGTACTTC. This codes for CASCLRSWGRGDEQYF.

This clonotype appeared many times. The gene calls are TRBV12-3 or TRBV12-4 and TRBJ1-1; no definite D call. The length of the CDR3 is 14 residues. V lost 4 bases and J 5 bases, leaving 14 bases between the germline ends. DNA of the CDR3: TGTGCCAGCAGTTCTATACAAGGCCTTACTGAAGCTTTCTTT. Its translation: CASSSIQGLTEAFF.

This clonotype showed up just a few times. The chain is built from TRBV3-1 and TRBJ1-2; D is undetermined. Germline CDR1 LGHDT, CDR2 YNNKEL (reference sequence). CDR3 length: 14 residues. The germline V and J ends were trimmed by 3 bases and 7 bases, with 15 bases remaining between them. The CDR3 DNA sequence: TGTGCCAGCAGCCACCCCGGCCACCTGGGTGGCTACACCTTC. Translation gives CASSHPGHLGGYTF.

This clonotype was counted at least ten times. Compared with germline, one end of the junction differs, possibly owing to a read error. This chain uses TRBV10-3 with TRBJ1-6; D is unresolved. The length of the CDR3 is 13 residues. Germline V gives CDR1 ENHRY, CDR2 SYGVKD. The chain's CDR3 is CASSRQTNSPLHF. CDR3 coding DNA: TGTGCCAGCAGTCGCCAGACTAATTCACCCCTCCACTTT.

This clonotype showed up just once. A much larger clone differs by one base, so this may be a read error. This chain connects TRBV5-1 to TRBJ2-5; 10 bases map to TRBD1. Losses at the gene ends were 7 bases for V and 5 bases for J; bases not matched to a gene: 11. Germline-derived CDR1 and CDR2 are SGHRS and YFSETQ. The CDR3 has 15 residues. The DNA of the CDR3 is TGCGCCAGCGGGGGGGACAGGGGAGCTGCGGAGACCCAGTACTTC. Amino acids: CASGGDRGAAETQYF.

This sequence joins TRBV20-1 and TRBJ2-7, with 10 nucleotides matching TRBD1. This CDR3 contains 14 residues. V shed 2 bases and J 7 bases; nucleotides not matched to a gene: 8. CDR1 is DFQATT, CDR2 SNEGSKA, per germline (reference sequence). CDR3: CSARRGQGPGEQYF. In DNA form, the CDR3 reads TGCAGTGCTAGACGGGGACAGGGGCCGGGGGAGCAGTACTTC.

To note about this clonotype: Mismatch with germline at one junction end may stem from a read error. J is TRBJ2-3 and V is TRBV25-1; no clear D. The CDR3 sequence is 13 residues long. Germline CDR1 is MGHDK and CDR2 is SYGVNS. As DNA, the CDR3 is TGCGCCAGCAGCCTCTTCCCGAAAGATACGCAGTATTTT. The encoded protein is CASSLFPKDTQYF.

In the case of this clonotype: The conserved phenylalanine or tryptophan normally closing the CDR3 is absent here, so this likely arose from a read error. The CDR3 region has the DNA TGCAGCGTTGAAGAATCAGCTGGAAACACCATATATGCT. Translating it yields CSVEESAGNTIYA. The gene calls are TRBV29-1 and TRBJ1-3; the D is unclear. Looked up from germline, CDR1 is SQVTM and CDR2 is ANQGSEA. The V end was cut by 0 bases, the J end by 2 bases, with 5 bases between. CDR3 length equals 13 residues.

The V and J genes are TRBV20-1 and TRBJ1-5, with TRBD1 matching 7 bases. V trimming: 6 bases; J trimming: 11 bases; junction bases outside the gene matches: 10. The CDR3 length is 12 residues. Germline V gene data show CDR1 as DFQATT and CDR2 as SNEGSKA (reference sequence). CDR3 nucleotide sequence: TGCAGTGCGACCGGGACAGAAGAGACCCAGCATTTT. Protein sequence: CSATGTEETQHF.

In this sample, this clonotype turned up many times. The chain links TRBV24-1 to TRBJ2-5; D not certain. This CDR3 is built from 13 residues. In germline, CDR1 is KGHDR, CDR2 SFDVKD. V was cut by 3 bases and J by 4 bases, with 8 bases left in between. DNA for the CDR3: TGTGCCACCAGTGATGGGTATCGAGAGACCCAGTACTTC. Translated: CATSDGYRETQYF.

The chain joins TRBV29-1 to TRBJ2-5, with a possible D match to TRBD1 (5 bases). Germline CDR1 and CDR2: SQVTM and ANQGSEA. This CDR3 is 11 amino acids long. Trimming pared 8 bases from V and 3 bases from J, leaving 10 bases between. The CDR3 DNA follows: TGCAGCTTGTACAGGAAAGAGACCCAGTACTTC. Translated, it gives CSLYRKETQYF. Using reference TRBV29-1 and TRBJ2-5 for the parts outside the CDR3, the full variable domain is SAVISQKPSRDICQRGTSLTIQCQVDSQVTMMFWYRQQPGQSLTLIATANQGSEATYESGFVIDKFPISRPNLTFSTLTVSNMSPEDSSIYLCSLYRKETQYFGPGTRLLVL.

At least ten counts were recorded for this clonotype. The gene calls are TRBV25-1 and TRBJ1-2, with D maybe TRBD1 (6 bases). The CDR3 extends over 15 amino acids. Trimming took off 5 bases at V and 3 bases at J, with 16 bases between the two ends. In germline, CDR1 is MGHDK, CDR2 SYGVNS. The CDR3: CASSHSTGTDYGYTF. The CDR3 bases are TGTGCCAGCAGTCACAGTACAGGGACGGACTATGGCTACACCTTC.

Details on this clonotype: A read error may be the cause here, since a much bigger clone is one base away. The J gene is TRBJ2-7, the V gene TRBV11-1, with D possibly called TRBD1 or TRBD2 (5 bases each). Germline CDR1 SGHAT, CDR2 FQDESV (reference sequence). The CDR3 runs 14 residues. The CDR3 loop is CACSLYGADYEQYF. The CDR3 coding sequence is TGTGCCTGCAGCTTGTACGGGGCCGACTACGAGCAGTACTTC.

V usage is TRBV20-1 and J usage is TRBJ2-2; TRBD1 aligns across 7 bases. The CDR3 length is 15 residues. Germline V gene lookup returns CDR1 DFQATT and CDR2 SNEGSKA (reference sequence). Unmatched junction bases numbered 8, after V lost 4 bases and J lost 3 bases. Here the CDR3 reads CSAKRQGSDTGELFF. CDR3 sequence (DNA): TGCAGTGCTAAGCGACAGGGAAGTGACACCGGGGAGCTGTTTTTT.

This clonotype was seen a few times. The chain employs TRBV5-5 and TRBJ2-7; weak D call: TRBD1 (6 bases). CDR3 length: 13 amino acids. Per the germline V gene, CDR1 is SGHKS and CDR2 is YYEKEE (reference sequence). V was cut by 1 base and J by 5 bases, with 10 bases left in between. The CDR3 reads CASSLLGGHEQYF. In DNA form, the CDR3 reads TGTGCCAGCAGCTTGTTAGGGGGTCACGAGCAGTACTTC.

This chain uses TRBV6-5 with TRBJ2-7, with TRBD1 identical over 9 bases. Germline-derived CDR1 and CDR2 are MNHEY and SVGAGI. This CDR3 comprises 15 residues. V was clipped by 6 bases and J by 2 bases; unmatched bases: 8. Written as DNA, the CDR3 is TGTGCCAGCAGAATAGGGACAGGGTGGGCCTACGAGCAGTACTTC. The encoded protein is CASRIGTGWAYEQYF.

The J gene is TRBJ1-2, the V gene TRBV10-3, with a possible D match to TRBD1 (6 bases). Germline lookup yields CDR1 ENHRY and CDR2 SYGVKD. This CDR3 spans 14 amino acids. V lost 7 bases and J lost 3, with 15 bases in between. This CDR3 reads CAITDGGRDYGYTF. The CDR3 nucleotides are TGTGCCATCACCGATGGGGGCAGGGACTATGGCTACACCTTC.

J is TRBJ2-5 and V is TRBV10-3; 7 nucleotides line up with TRBD1. The CDR3 loop spans 15 amino acids. CDR1 is ENHRY and CDR2 is SYGVKD in the germline V gene. V dropped 10 bases and J dropped 3; count of bases not matched to a gene: 14. The CDR3 is CASSSLSQGKETQYF. CDR3 DNA: TGTGCCAGCAGCTCTCTCTCACAGGGGAAAGAGACCCAGTACTTC.